This T cell receptor (beta chain) was obtained from a study of radiation and T cells in renal cell carcinoma. Sequencing was performed with immunoSEQ multiplex PCR; in TCRdb, only in-frame clones are kept and a portion is missing. The sample has more than 150,000 clones, roughly 87% seen once. The time point here: blood 2 weeks post-SBRT. The treatment denotes: 15 Gy SBRT to primary tumor, nephrectomy 4 weeks later. The CDR3 runs 15 residues. V was shortened by 3 bases and J by 0 bases, with 10 bases between the two germline ends. Germline V gene data show CDR1 as SNHLY and CDR2 as FYNNEI. The V call is TRBV2, the J call TRBJ2-3; TRBD1 might be the D (6 bases). Source: blood, taken from a patient whose treatment included radiotherapy and nephrectomy. This receptor was obtained from a woman between 45 and 65 years old with renal cell carcinoma. CDR3 nucleotides: TGTGCCAGCAGTGACGCACAGGGAAGCACAGATACGCAGTATTTT. It encodes CASSDAQGSTDTQYF.